This T cell receptor (beta chain) was sequenced during a study of radiation and T cells in renal cell carcinoma. Turning to this clone: The target antigen is unknown.

Treatment indicated: 15 Gy SBRT to primary tumor, nephrectomy 4 weeks later. Study results and caveats: Intratumoral heterogeneity was not captured in these approximately 1 g regions.

The assay was immunoSEQ multiplex PCR, and TCRdb's table has in-frame clones only and misses some. The repertoire holds approximately 18,000 clones, with 50% to 65% as singletons. With 5 bases removed from V and 0 bases from J, the gap between germline ends came to 10 bases. This CDR3 contains 14 residues. Germline CDR1 SGHNT, CDR2 YYREEE (reference sequence). This sequence was found in a woman between 65 and 79 years old with renal cell carcinoma. The input for sequencing was tumor tissue, taken from a patient whose treatment included radiotherapy and nephrectomy. The J gene is TRBJ2-3, the V gene TRBV5-4; possible D gene TRBD1, 6 bases. The CDR3 bases are TGTGCCAGCAGAGGGGGTCCGAGCACAGATACGCAGTATTTT. Translation: CASRGGPSTDTQYF.